This is a list of T cell receptor beta chains from one sample in a study of blood T cell repertoires in COVID-19. Using immunoSEQ multiplex PCR, the repertoire was profiled, and TCRdb retains in-frame clones only, with some absent. The table lists about 230,000 clones, about 80% of them singletons. The specimen was peripheral blood. These TCRs come from a man between 45 and 60 years old with active or convalescent COVID-19. The CDR3 runs from the conserved cysteine through the conserved F or W. A D gene is named only where the DNA matches it firmly. Rows give clone size only sometimes, using once, few, many, or a class for an expanded clone.

>-|TRBJ1-2|TRBD1|TRBV6-5
TGTGCCAGCAGTTCCCGGGACAGGGAGGGTGGCTACACCTTC
CASSSRDREGGYTF
>-|TRBJ1-1|-|TRBV9
TGTGCCAGCAGCGTAAAGTGGGGCCAGAACACTGAAGCTTTCTTT
CASSVKWGQNTEAFF
>-|TRBJ2-3|TRBD1|TRBV4-2
TGTGCCAGCAGCCCTGCCGGGACAGGGGGCGCCGATACGCAGTATTTT
CASSPAGTGGADTQYF
>-|TRBJ1-2|-|TRBV5-4
TGTGCCAGCAGCTTGGTAGGGGTCGGCTACACCTTC
CASSLVGVGYTF
>-|TRBJ2-2|-|TRBV7-9
TGTGCCAGCAGCTTAGCCCAGTCCGGGGAGCTGTTTTTT
CASSLAQSGELFF
>-|TRBJ1-5|-|TRBV4-1
TGCGCCAGCAGCCAACGGACAGAGGATCAGCCCCAGCATTTT
CASSQRTEDQPQHF
>-|TRBJ1-4|TRBD1|TRBV7-2
TGTGCCAGCAGCTTGACAGGGGGCGTAACTAATGAAAAACTGTTTTTT
CASSLTGGVTNEKLFF
>-|TRBJ1-2|TRBD1|TRBV7-9
TGTGCCAGCAGCTCGGACAGGTGGCTATCCTATGGCTACACCTTC
CASSSDRWLSYGYTF
>-|TRBJ2-1|-|TRBV2
TGTGCCAGCAGTGAACACCAGAAAAATGAGCAGTTCTTC
CASSEHQKNEQFF
>-|TRBJ1-1|-|TRBV30
TGTGCCTGGACCCGGGACACCACTGAAGCTTTCTTT
CAWTRDTTEAFF
>-|TRBJ2-3|-|TRBV21-1
TGTGCCAGCACCACCTTCACCGGAGGTACAGATACGCAGTATTTT
CASTTFTGGTDTQYF
>-|TRBJ1-3|-|TRBV5-1
TGCGCCAGCAGCTTTACTACAGGGACCCTGAGCTCTGGAAACACCATATATTTT
CASSFTTGTLSSGNTIYF
>-|TRBJ2-7|-|TRBV7-8
TGTGCCAGCAGCTTAGAGCCTAGTCGTATATACGAGCAGTACTTC
CASSLEPSRIYEQYF
>-|TRBJ1-1|TRBD1|TRBV18
TGTGCCAGCTCAGCCGGGACAGGGGGCGCGGAAGCTTTCTTT
CASSAGTGGAEAFF
>few|TRBJ2-1|TRBD2|TRBV7-2
TGTGCCAGCAGCTCTAGCGGGGGGGCGGAATACAATGAGCAGTTCTTC
CASSSSGGAEYNEQFF
>-|TRBJ1-5|-|TRBV4-1
TGCGCCAGCAGCCAAGGCGGACAGCCCAATCAGCCCCAGCATTTT
CASSQGGQPNQPQHF
>-|TRBJ1-2|-|TRBV19
TGTGCCAGTAGTATTCGGGCTAACTATGGCTACACCTTC
CASSIRANYGYTF
>-|TRBJ2-1|TRBD2|TRBV7-3
TGTGCCAGCAGCTTAACTAGGGTTAGCGGGGGCTATGATGGCAATGAGCAGTTCTTC
CASSLTRVSGGYDGNEQFF
>-|TRBJ2-7|-|TRBV5-6
TGTGCCAGCAGCTTGGGGGGGCGCGCATACGAGCAGTACTTC
CASSLGGRAYEQYF
>few|TRBJ1-2|-|TRBV29-1
TGCAGCGTCCCGGACAGAAACTATGGCTACACCTTC
CSVPDRNYGYTF
>-|TRBJ2-1|-|TRBV3-1/TRBV3-2
TGTGCCAGCAGCCAAGATGATGTAGCGTACTACAATGAGCAGTTCTTC
CASSQDDVAYYNEQFF
>few|TRBJ1-2|TRBD1|TRBV7-2
TGTGCCAGCAGGTTACAGGGGGCGCGTAACTATGGCTACACCTTC
CASRLQGARNYGYTF
>once|TRBJ2-4|-|TRBV13
TGTGCCAGCAGCATCAGGGGGGTCGGAGCCAAAAACATTCAGTACTTC
CASSIRGVGAKNIQYF
>-|TRBJ2-7|-|TRBV13
TGTGCCAGCAGCCCCTCTCTAGACAGGCCCAGCTCCTACGAGCAGTACTTC
CASSPSLDRPSSYEQYF
>-|TRBJ1-2|-|TRBV11-2
TGTGCCAGCAGCTTAGCTGGACAGTATGGCTACACCTTC
CASSLAGQYGYTF
>few|TRBJ1-2|-|TRBV9
TGTGCCAGCAGCGTAGGAGCGGAAAACTATGGCTACACCTTC
CASSVGAENYGYTF
>once|TRBJ2-3|-|TRBV28
TGTGCCAGCAGTTTGTGGCAGGGGACAGATACGCAGTATTTT
CASSLWQGTDTQYF
>once|TRBJ1-1|-|TRBV6-5
TGTGCCTCGGCCCGGGGAGGGTGGGCTTTCTTT
CASARGGWAFF
>-|TRBJ1-2|-|TRBV27
TGTGCCAGCAGTTGGGGGCTGGGCTATGGCTACACCTTC
CASSWGLGYGYTF
>few|TRBJ1-1|-|TRBV30
TGTGCCTGGAGTCCAGGGGTGAACACTGAAGCTTTCTTT
CAWSPGVNTEAFF
>-|TRBJ2-5|-|TRBV27
TGTGCCAGCAGTTTATCCTACCAAGAGACCCAGTACTTC
CASSLSYQETQYF
>-|TRBJ2-7|-|TRBV2
TGTGCCAGCAGTGAATTGGGCAGTCCTACCTACGAGCAGTACTTC
CASSELGSPTYEQYF
>-|TRBJ2-7|-|TRBV27
TGTGCCAGCAGTAAGGCGAGGACCTACGAGCAGTACTTC
CASSKARTYEQYF
>-|TRBJ2-5|-|TRBV9
TGTGCCAGCAGCCGAGGGGAGACCCAGTACTTC
CASSRGETQYF
>-|TRBJ1-4|-|TRBV6-5
TGTGCCAGCAGCCCAGTGGGGGCAAATGAAAAACTGTTTTTT
CASSPVGANEKLFF
>-|TRBJ1-3|TRBD1|TRBV4-2
TGTGCCAGCAGCCAGGGGGACAGGGATGGAAACACCATATATTTT
CASSQGDRDGNTIYF
>-|TRBJ2-2|-|TRBV18
TGTGCCAGCTCACCACGCCGGACAGCGACCCAGGCCGGGGAGCTGTTTTTT
CASSPRRTATQAGELFF
>once|TRBJ2-5|-|TRBV6-6
TGTGCCAGCAGCAAGCCAGGAGGGCAAGAGACCCAGTACTTC
CASSKPGGQETQYF
>-|TRBJ2-5|TRBD1|TRBV5-8
TGTGCCAGCAGCTCTGGGACAGGGTGGACACAAGAGACCCAGTACTTC
CASSSGTGWTQETQYF
>-|TRBJ2-7|-|TRBV21-1
TGTGCCAGCACAACCCTCGGGACAGGCCCTTACGAGCAGTACTTC
CASTTLGTGPYEQYF
>-|TRBJ1-4|-|TRBV5-5
TGTGCCAGCAGCTTAACACCAACTAATGAAAAACTGTTTTTT
CASSLTPTNEKLFF
>-|TRBJ1-6|-|TRBV27
TGTGCCAGCAGCCCAGGGCGGGGCGATTCTCATAATTCACCCCTCCACTTT
CASSPGRGDSHNSPLHF
>-|TRBJ2-5|-|TRBV6-2/TRBV6-3
TGTGCCAGCAGTTACTCCGGGGATGGAGAGACCCAGTACTTC
CASSYSGDGETQYF
>-|TRBJ2-5|TRBD2|TRBV4-2
TGTGCCAGCAGCCAAGATTGGCTAGCGGGGGTAGAGACCCAGTACTTC
CASSQDWLAGVETQYF
>-|TRBJ1-1|TRBD1|TRBV6-6
TGTGCCAGCGGCAGGGGGCAGGTGAACACTGAAGCTTTCTTT
CASGRGQVNTEAFF
>-|TRBJ1-2|-|TRBV27
TGTGCCAGCAGTGAACGTGGGCAGGGTGGCTACACCTTC
CASSERGQGGYTF
>-|TRBJ1-5|-|TRBV6-5
TGTGCCAGCAGGTCGTTCCTTAGCAATCAGCCCCAGCATTTT
CASRSFLSNQPQHF
>-|TRBJ1-6|-|TRBV30
TGTGCCTGGAAGGGAGGCTGGGGGTCACCCCTCCACTTT
CAWKGGWGSPLHF